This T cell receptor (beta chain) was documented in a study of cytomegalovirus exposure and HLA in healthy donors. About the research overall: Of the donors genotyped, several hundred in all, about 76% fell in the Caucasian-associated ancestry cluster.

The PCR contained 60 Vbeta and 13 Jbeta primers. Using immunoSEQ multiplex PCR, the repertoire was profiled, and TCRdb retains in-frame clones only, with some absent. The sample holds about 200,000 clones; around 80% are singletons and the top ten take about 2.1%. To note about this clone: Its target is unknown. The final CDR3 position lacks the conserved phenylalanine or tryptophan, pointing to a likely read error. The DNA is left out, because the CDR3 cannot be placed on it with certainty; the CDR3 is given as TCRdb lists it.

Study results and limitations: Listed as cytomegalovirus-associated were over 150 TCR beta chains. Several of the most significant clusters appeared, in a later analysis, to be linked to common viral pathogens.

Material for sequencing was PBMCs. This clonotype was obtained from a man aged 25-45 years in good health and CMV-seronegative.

CDR3 amino acids: CTSSQETAGQAPRQ. The chain combines TRBV1 with TRBJ2-7; whether TRBD2, the table's D call, matches the DNA was not checked. TRBV1 is classified as a pseudogene. The CDR3 comprises 14 residues, both ends counted.